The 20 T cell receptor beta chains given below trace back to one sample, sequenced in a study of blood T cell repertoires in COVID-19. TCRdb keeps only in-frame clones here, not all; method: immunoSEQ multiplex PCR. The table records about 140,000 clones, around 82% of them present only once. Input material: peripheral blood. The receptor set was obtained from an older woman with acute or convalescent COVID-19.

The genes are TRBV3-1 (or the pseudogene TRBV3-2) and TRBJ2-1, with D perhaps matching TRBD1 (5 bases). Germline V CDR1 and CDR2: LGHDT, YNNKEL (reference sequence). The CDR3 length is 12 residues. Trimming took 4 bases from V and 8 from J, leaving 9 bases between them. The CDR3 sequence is CASSLPGYEQFF. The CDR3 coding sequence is TGTGCCAGCAGCCTCCCAGGGTATGAGCAGTTCTTC.

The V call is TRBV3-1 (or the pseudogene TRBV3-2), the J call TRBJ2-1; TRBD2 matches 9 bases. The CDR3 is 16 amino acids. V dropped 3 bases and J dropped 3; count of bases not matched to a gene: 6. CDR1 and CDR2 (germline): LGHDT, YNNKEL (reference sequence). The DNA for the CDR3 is TGTGCCAGCAGCCAGCTAGCGGGATCAATCTACAATGAGCAGTTCTTC. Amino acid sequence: CASSQLAGSIYNEQFF.

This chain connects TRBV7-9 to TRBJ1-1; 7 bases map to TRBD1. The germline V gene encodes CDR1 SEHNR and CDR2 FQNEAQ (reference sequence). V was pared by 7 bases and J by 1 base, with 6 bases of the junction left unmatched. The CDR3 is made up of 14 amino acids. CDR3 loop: CASTSGTENTEAFF. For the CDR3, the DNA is TGTGCCAGCACCTCAGGGACAGAGAACACTGAAGCTTTCTTT.

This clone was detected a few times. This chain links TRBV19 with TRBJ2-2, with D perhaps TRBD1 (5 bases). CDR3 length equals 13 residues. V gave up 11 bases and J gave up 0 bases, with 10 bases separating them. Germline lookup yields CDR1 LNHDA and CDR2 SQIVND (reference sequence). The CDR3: CAGANTNTGELFF. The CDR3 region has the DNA TGTGCCGGGGCAAACACGAACACCGGGGAGCTGTTTTTT.

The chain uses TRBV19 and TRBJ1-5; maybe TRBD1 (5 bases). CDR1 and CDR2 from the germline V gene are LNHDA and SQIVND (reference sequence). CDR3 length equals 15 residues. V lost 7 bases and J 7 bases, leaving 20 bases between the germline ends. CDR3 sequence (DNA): TGTGCCAGTACCCCTCGGGGGGGGTTAGGACAGCCCCAGCATTTT. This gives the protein CASTPRGGLGQPQHF. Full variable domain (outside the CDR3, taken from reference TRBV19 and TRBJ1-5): DGGITQSPKYLFRKEGQNVTLSCEQNLNHDAMYWYRQDPGQGLRLIYYSQIVNDFQKGDIAEGYSVSREKKESFPLTVTSAQKNPTAFYLCASTPRGGLGQPQHFGDGTRLSIL.

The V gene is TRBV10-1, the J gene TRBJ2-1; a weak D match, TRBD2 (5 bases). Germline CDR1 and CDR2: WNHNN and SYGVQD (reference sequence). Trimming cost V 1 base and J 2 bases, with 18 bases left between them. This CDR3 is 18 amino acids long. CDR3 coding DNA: TGCGCCAGCAGTGAGTGCCGGACGAAGAGAGGGACCTACAATGAGCAGTTCTTC. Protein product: CASSECRTKRGTYNEQFF.

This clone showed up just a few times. The CDR3 region has the DNA TGTGCCTGGAGTTATGGGGCAAATCAGCCCCAGCATTTT. Its translation is CAWSYGANQPQHF. The chain uses TRBV30 and TRBJ1-5; a weak D match, TRBD1 (5 bases). Germline loops: CDR1 GTSNPN, CDR2 SVGIG (reference sequence). V was cut by 2 bases and J by 4 bases, with 9 bases left in between. There are 13 residues in the CDR3. Full variable domain (rest looked up from reference TRBV30 and TRBJ1-5): SQTIHQWPATLVQPVGSPLSLECTVEGTSNPNLYWYRQAAGRGLQLLFYSVGIGQISSEVPQNLSASRPQDRQFILSSKKLLLSDSGFYLCAWSYGANQPQHFGDGTRLSIL.

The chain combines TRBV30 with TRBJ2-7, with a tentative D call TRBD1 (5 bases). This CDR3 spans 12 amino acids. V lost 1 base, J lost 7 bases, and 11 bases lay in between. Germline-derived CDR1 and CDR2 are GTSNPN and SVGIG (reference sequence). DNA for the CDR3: TGTGCCTGGAGTGCACCGCGGACAGAGCAGTACTTC. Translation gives CAWSAPRTEQYF. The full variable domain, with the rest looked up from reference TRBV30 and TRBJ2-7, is SQTIHQWPATLVQPVGSPLSLECTVEGTSNPNLYWYRQAAGRGLQLLFYSVGIGQISSEVPQNLSASRPQDRQFILSSKKLLLSDSGFYLCAWSAPRTEQYFGPGTRLTVT.

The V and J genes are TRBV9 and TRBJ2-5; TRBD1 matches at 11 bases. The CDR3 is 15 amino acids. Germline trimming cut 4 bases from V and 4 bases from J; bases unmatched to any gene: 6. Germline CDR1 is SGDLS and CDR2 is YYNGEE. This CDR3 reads CASSSGQGARETQYF. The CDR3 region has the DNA TGTGCCAGCAGCTCAGGACAGGGGGCGAGAGAGACCCAGTACTTC.

In nucleotides, the CDR3 is TGTGCCAGCAGCAAACCTACCCCCCCGGGATCTAGCAATCAGCCCCAGCATTTT. It translates to CASSKPTPPGSSNQPQHF. The chain combines TRBV21-1 with TRBJ1-5. TRBV21-1 is termed a pseudogene. This CDR3 has 18 residues.

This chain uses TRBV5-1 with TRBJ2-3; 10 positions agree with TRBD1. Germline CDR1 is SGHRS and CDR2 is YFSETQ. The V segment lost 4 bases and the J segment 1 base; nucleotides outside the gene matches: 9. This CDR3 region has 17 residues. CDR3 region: CASSLTGGTGGTDTQYF. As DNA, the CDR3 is TGCGCCAGCAGCCTGACCGGGGGGACAGGGGGCACAGATACGCAGTATTTT.

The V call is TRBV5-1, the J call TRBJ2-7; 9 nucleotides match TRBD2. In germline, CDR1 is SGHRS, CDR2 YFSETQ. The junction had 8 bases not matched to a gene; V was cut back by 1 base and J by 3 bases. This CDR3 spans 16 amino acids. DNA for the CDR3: TGCGCCAGCAGCTTGTTTAGCGGGAGTTTAGGCTACGAGCAGTACTTC. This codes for CASSLFSGSLGYEQYF.

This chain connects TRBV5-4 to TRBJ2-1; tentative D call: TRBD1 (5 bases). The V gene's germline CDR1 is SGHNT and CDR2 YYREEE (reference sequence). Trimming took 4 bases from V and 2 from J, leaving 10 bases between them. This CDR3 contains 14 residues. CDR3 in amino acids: CASSTRGPYNEQFF. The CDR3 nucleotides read TGTGCCAGCAGCACAAGGGGCCCCTACAATGAGCAGTTCTTC.

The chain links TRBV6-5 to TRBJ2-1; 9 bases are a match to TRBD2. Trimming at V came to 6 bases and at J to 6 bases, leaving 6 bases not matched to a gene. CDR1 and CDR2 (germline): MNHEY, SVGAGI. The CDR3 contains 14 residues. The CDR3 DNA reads TGTGCCAGCAGGCGGGAGGGCCAGGTCAATGAGCAGTTCTTC. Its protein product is CASRREGQVNEQFF.

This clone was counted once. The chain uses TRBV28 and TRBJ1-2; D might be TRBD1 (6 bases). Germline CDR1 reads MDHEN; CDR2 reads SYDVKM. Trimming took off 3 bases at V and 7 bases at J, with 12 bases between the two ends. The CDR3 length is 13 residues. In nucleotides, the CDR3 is TGTGCCAGCAGTTTCGTGGGGGCGATTGGCTACACCTTC. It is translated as CASSFVGAIGYTF.

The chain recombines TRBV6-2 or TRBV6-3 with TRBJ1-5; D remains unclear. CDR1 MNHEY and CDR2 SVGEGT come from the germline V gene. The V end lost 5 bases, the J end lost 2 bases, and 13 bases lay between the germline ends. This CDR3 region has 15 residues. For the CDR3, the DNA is TGTGCCAGCAGTGCCGAGGGCCTGGGCAATCAGCCCCAGCATTTT. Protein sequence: CASSAEGLGNQPQHF.

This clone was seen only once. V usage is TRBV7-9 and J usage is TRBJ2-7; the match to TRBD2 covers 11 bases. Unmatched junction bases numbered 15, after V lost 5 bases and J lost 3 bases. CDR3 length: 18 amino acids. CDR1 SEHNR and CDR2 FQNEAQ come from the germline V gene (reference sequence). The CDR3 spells CASSPPGELAGVGYEQYF. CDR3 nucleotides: TGTGCCAGCAGCCCCCCGGGGGAACTAGCGGGAGTAGGCTACGAGCAGTACTTC.

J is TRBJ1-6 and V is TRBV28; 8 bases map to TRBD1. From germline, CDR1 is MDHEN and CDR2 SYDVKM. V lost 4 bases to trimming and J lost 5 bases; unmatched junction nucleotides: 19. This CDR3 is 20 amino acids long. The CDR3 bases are TGTGCCAGCAGTTCCCCTAGACAGGGGCCTCCCCCCCCCGATAATTCACCCCTCCACTTT. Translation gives CASSSPRQGPPPPDNSPLHF.

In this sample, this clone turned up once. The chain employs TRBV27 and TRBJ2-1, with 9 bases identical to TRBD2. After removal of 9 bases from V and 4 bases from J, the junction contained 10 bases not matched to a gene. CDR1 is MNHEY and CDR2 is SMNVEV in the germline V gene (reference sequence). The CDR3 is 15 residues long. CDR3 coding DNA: TGTGCCAGTATTAGCGGGGGCCGAGGTTACAATGAGCAGTTCTTC. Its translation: CASISGGRGYNEQFF.

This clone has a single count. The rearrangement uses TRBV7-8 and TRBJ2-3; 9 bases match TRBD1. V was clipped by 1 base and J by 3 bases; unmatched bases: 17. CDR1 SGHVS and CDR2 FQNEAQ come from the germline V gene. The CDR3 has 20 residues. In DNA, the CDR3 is TGTGCCAGCAGCTTAGGTACCCTCAGGACAGGGGTTGAAAAAACAGATACGCAGTATTTT. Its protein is CASSLGTLRTGVEKTDTQYF. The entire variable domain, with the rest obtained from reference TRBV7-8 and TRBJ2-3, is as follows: GAGVSQSPRYKVAKRGQDVALRCDPISGHVSLFWYQQALGQGPEFLTYFQNEAQLDKSGLPSDRFFAERPEGSVSTLKIQRTQQEDSAVYLCASSLGTLRTGVEKTDTQYFGPGTRLTVL.